Below, one T cell receptor beta chain is given with its context. From germline, CDR1 is SGHKS and CDR2 YYEKEE (reference sequence). The CDR3 sequence is 18 residues long. V was trimmed by 1 base and J by 0 bases, leaving 17 bases between them. These data belong to a study of OX40 agonist ivuxolimab in advanced cancers. Overall study: Head and neck, renal cell, melanoma or hepatocellular carcinoma were the cancers that dose-escalation patients had.

Profiled with immunoSEQ multiplex PCR; TCRdb holds only in-frame clones, not every one. In the table there are approximately 38,000 clones, 65% to 85% of which are singletons. The specimen comprised CD4+ or CD8+ T cells sorted from blood, sampled in a trial of the OX40 agonist ivuxolimab. This receptor was taken from an adult with an advanced solid tumor such as melanoma, head and neck, liver or kidney cancer. This sequence joins TRBV5-5 and TRBJ1-3; the D gene is possibly TRBD1 (5 bases). In nucleotides, the CDR3 is TGTGCCAGCAGCTTGACCGGGACCTTTTACTTCTCTGGAAACACCATATATTTT. It is translated as CASSLTGTFYFSGNTIYF. Based on the CDR3 plus reference TRBV5-5 and TRBJ1-3, the full variable domain is DAGVTQSPTHLIKTRGQQVTLRCSPISGHKSVSWYQQVLGQGPQFIFQYYEKEERGRGNFPDRFSARQFPNYSSELNVNALLLGDSALYLCASSLTGTFYFSGNTIYFGEGSWLTVV.